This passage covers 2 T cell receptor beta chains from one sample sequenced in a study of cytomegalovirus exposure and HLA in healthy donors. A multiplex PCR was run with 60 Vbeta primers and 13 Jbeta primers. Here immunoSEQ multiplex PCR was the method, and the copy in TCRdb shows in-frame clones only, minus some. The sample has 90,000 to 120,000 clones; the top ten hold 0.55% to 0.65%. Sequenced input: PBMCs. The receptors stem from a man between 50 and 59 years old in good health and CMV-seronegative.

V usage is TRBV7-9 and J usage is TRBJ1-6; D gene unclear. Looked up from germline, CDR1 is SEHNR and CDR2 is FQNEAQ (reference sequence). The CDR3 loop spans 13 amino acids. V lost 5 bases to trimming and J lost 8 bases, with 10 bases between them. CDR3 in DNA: TGTGCCAGCAGCCCGATGGCGGATTCACCCCTCCACTTT. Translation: CASSPMADSPLHF.

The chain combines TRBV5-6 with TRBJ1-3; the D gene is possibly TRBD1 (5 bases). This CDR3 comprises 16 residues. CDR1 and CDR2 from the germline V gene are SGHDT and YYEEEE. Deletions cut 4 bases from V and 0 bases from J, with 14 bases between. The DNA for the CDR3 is TGTGCCAGCAGCCTTGACAGATACATCTCTGGAAACACCATATATTTT. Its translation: CASSLDRYISGNTIYF. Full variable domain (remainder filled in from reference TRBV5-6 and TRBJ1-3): DAGVTQSPTHLIKTRGQQVTLRCSPKSGHDTVSWYQQALGQGPQFIFQYYEEEERQRGNFPDRFSGHQFPNYSSELNVNALLLGDSALYLCASSLDRYISGNTIYFGEGSWLTVV.